A single sample gave rise to the 26 T cell receptor beta chains below, sequenced in a study of Tregs in tolerant kidney transplant recipients. Measured with immunoSEQ multiplex PCR; TCRdb has only the in-frame clones, and not every one. The sample includes more than 70,000 clones, around nine tenths of them seen just once. The nonmyeloablative bone marrow transplants came from related graft donors, with transient mixed chimerism. The input for sequencing was CD4+ T cells from blood (PBMCs), taken 24 months after the transplant. All receptors derive from a human patient who received a combined kidney and bone marrow transplant. The graft donor may have contributed some T cells.

The chain has TRBV11-2 and TRBJ2-1; 9 nucleotides line up with TRBD2. CDR3 length: 18 residues. The J segment lost 10 bases and the V segment lost 1 base, leaving 17 bases of the junction unmatched. CDR1 and CDR2 from the germline V gene are SGHAT and FQNNGV. The CDR3 here is CASSLVLSGGGARGEQFF. The CDR3 DNA is TGTGCCAGCAGCTTAGTCTTGTCTGGCGGGGGGGCAAGGGGGGAGCAGTTCTTC.

The rearrangement joins TRBV2 to TRBJ1-1, with a possible D match to TRBD1 (5 bases). The germline V gene encodes CDR1 SNHLY and CDR2 FYNNEI. Trimming left V 5 bases short and J 1 base short, with 11 bases between. This CDR3 contains 14 residues. CDR3 protein: CASSPRGGNTEAFF. DNA for the CDR3: TGTGCCAGCAGTCCCCGGGGGGGGAACACTGAAGCTTTCTTT.

The rearrangement uses TRBV2 and TRBJ2-2; 8 bases are shared with TRBD1. The CDR3 sequence is 16 residues long. Germline lookup yields CDR1 SNHLY and CDR2 FYNNEI. After removal of 5 bases from V and 2 bases from J, the junction contained 7 bases not matched to a gene. CDR3: CASSFLDRGNTGELFF. The CDR3 nucleotides are TGTGCCAGCAGTTTTTTAGACAGGGGAAACACCGGGGAGCTGTTTTTT. Full variable domain (rest looked up from reference TRBV2 and TRBJ2-2): EPEVTQTPSHQVTQMGQEVILRCVPISNHLYFYWYRQILGQKVEFLVSFYNNEISEKSEIFDDQFSVERPDGSNFTLKIRSTKLEDSAMYFCASSFLDRGNTGELFFGEGSRLTVL.

V is TRBV5-1 and J is TRBJ2-7; 8 nucleotides match TRBD1. Germline V gene data show CDR1 as SGHRS and CDR2 as YFSETQ. Trimming at V came to 0 bases and at J to 6 bases, leaving 14 bases not matched to a gene. This CDR3 spans 17 amino acids. The CDR3 sequence: CASSLDATGVFGAEQYF. The CDR3 nucleotides are TGCGCCAGCAGCTTGGATGCGACAGGGGTGTTTGGGGCCGAGCAGTACTTC.

The genes are TRBV7-3 and TRBJ2-1, with 15 positions matching TRBD2. Germline V gene lookup returns CDR1 SGHTA and CDR2 FQGTGA. The CDR3 totals 14 residues. After removal of 4 bases from V and 13 bases from J, the junction contained 5 bases not matched to a gene. CDR3 loop: CASSSGLAGGRQFF. In nucleotides, the CDR3 is TGTGCCAGCAGCTCCGGACTAGCGGGAGGGCGACAGTTCTTC.

This chain links TRBV11-3 with TRBJ2-3; 9 nucleotides match TRBD1. Germline trimming cut 6 bases from V and 6 bases from J; bases unmatched to any gene: 10. Germline V CDR1 and CDR2: SGHNT, YENEEA. The CDR3 is 15 residues long. CDR3 in amino acids: CASRSEQGAQDTQYF. The DNA of the CDR3 is TGTGCCAGCAGGTCCGAACAGGGGGCGCAGGATACGCAGTATTTT.

This CDR3 is CASSYPERGVSEQYF. CDR3 DNA sequence: TGTGCCAGCAGTTATCCGGAAAGGGGCGTGAGCGAGCAGTACTTC. This sequence joins TRBV6-6 and TRBJ2-5, with D possibly TRBD1 on 5 matching bases. The last part of the DNA fits TRBJ2-7 better; the J call may be wrong. CDR3 length: 15 amino acids. Germline CDR1 is MNHNY and CDR2 is SVGAGI (reference sequence).

The J gene is TRBJ2-4, the V gene TRBV7-2; 10 bases map to TRBD1. V shed 0 bases and J 11 bases; nucleotides not matched to a gene: 4. The CDR3 has 14 amino acids. Germline V CDR1 and CDR2: SGHTA, FQGNSA. CDR3 loop: CASSLARQGAVQYF. In DNA, the CDR3 is TGTGCCAGCAGCTTAGCGAGACAGGGGGCAGTTCAGTACTTC. Together with reference TRBV7-2 and TRBJ2-4, the CDR3 gives the full variable domain: GAGVSQSPSNKVTEKGKDVELRCDPISGHTALYWYRQSLGQGLEFLIYFQGNSAPDKSGLPSDRFSAERTGGSVSTLTIQRTQQEDSAVYLCASSLARQGAVQYFGAGTRLSVL.

This clone was seen a single time. This sequence joins TRBV5-6 and TRBJ1-4, with D uncertain. V lost 5 bases to trimming and J lost 3 bases, with 17 bases between them. The CDR3 sequence is 16 residues long. The germline V gene encodes CDR1 SGHDT and CDR2 YYEEEE. The CDR3 sequence: CASRLRPNYSNEKLFF. The CDR3 DNA follows: TGTGCCAGCAGGCTCCGGCCAAACTACTCTAATGAAAAACTGTTTTTT.

The V gene is TRBV19, the J gene TRBJ1-4; a possible D gene is TRBD1 (6 bases). The CDR3 spans 14 residues. V was cut by 6 bases and J by 4 bases, with 12 bases left in between. The germline gives CDR1 LNHDA, CDR2 SQIVND (reference sequence). The CDR3 DNA reads as TGTGCCAGTAGCATTGGACAGAATAATGAAAAACTGTTTTTT. It yields the protein CASSIGQNNEKLFF.

The chain joins TRBV19 to TRBJ1-2; 9 nucleotides line up with TRBD1. CDR3 length: 16 residues. J lost 8 bases, V lost 3 bases, and 13 bases had no gene match. The germline CDR1 and CDR2 sequences are LNHDA and SQIVND (reference sequence). Here the CDR3 reads CASSIKKGTGFYGYTF. The CDR3 nucleotides are TGTGCCAGTAGTATCAAGAAGGGGACAGGGTTCTACGGCTACACCTTC.

The J gene is TRBJ2-5, the V gene TRBV29-1, with a possible D match to TRBD2 (5 bases). V was clipped by 4 bases and J by 0 bases, with 6 bases between them. The CDR3 is 12 amino acids. Germline CDR1 SQVTM, CDR2 ANQGSEA. The CDR3 region is CSVAGNQETQYF. CDR3 bases: TGCAGCGTTGCGGGGAACCAAGAGACCCAGTACTTC.

Only one count was recorded for this clone. The chain combines TRBV7-9 with TRBJ1-2; D is possibly TRBD1 (5 bases). This CDR3 contains 16 residues. Trimming took 5 bases from V and 3 from J, leaving 19 bases between them. Germline CDR1 reads SEHNR; CDR2 reads FQNEAQ (reference sequence). CDR3 DNA sequence: TGTGCCAGCAGCAGACCCGGGACTACTGGGGACTATGGCTACACCTTC. Its protein product is CASSRPGTTGDYGYTF.

The chain combines TRBV15 with TRBJ1-2; the D is unclear. The CDR3 runs 15 residues. Trimming removed 0 bases at V and 4 bases at J, with 12 bases between. Germline CDR1 and CDR2: LNHNV and YYDKDF (reference sequence). The chain's CDR3 is CATSRERNGIYGYTF. The DNA for the CDR3 is TGTGCCACCAGCAGAGAAAGGAACGGGATCTATGGCTACACCTTC.

The chain couples TRBV19 to TRBJ2-4, with 12 bases lining up with TRBD1. This CDR3 is 16 amino acids long. Germline values: CDR1 LNHDA, CDR2 SQIVND (reference sequence). V dropped 5 bases and J dropped 3; count of bases not matched to a gene: 5. For the CDR3, the DNA is TGTGCCAGTAGTCCTGGGACAGGGGGCTTCAAAAACATTCAGTACTTC. This gives the protein CASSPGTGGFKNIQYF.

The CDR3 DNA sequence: TGTGCCAGCAGGCAGACAGCAACGGGCGGCTACACCTTC. This codes for CASRQTATGGYTF. The chain combines TRBV28 with TRBJ1-2; D is possibly TRBD1 (5 bases). This CDR3 is 13 amino acids long. Germline CDR1 reads MDHEN; CDR2 reads SYDVKM. V lost 6 bases, J lost 8 bases, and 16 bases lay in between.

This clone was detected only once. V is TRBV20-1 and J is TRBJ1-2, with a weak D call TRBD1 (5 bases). This CDR3 spans 10 amino acids. Germline assignment: CDR1 DFQATT and CDR2 SNEGSKA (reference sequence). Trimming stripped 6 bases from V and 7 bases from J, with 9 bases between. CDR3 in amino acids: CSAKGLGYTF. The CDR3, as DNA: TGCAGTGCAAAGGGACTTGGCTACACCTTC.

This sequence joins TRBV7-2 and TRBJ2-7; tentative D call: TRBD2 (6 bases). This CDR3 comprises 17 residues. Looked up from germline, CDR1 is SGHTA and CDR2 is FQGNSA. Trimming stripped 1 base from V and 3 bases from J, with 19 bases between. The CDR3 reads CASSLEGVRGNRYEQYF. The CDR3 DNA reads TGTGCCAGCAGCTTAGAAGGTGTACGGGGGAACCGCTACGAGCAGTACTTC.

This chain connects TRBV4-2 to TRBJ1-2; 9 nucleotides line up with TRBD1. The germline V gene encodes CDR1 LGHNA and CDR2 YNFKEQ. V shed 3 bases and J 0 bases; nucleotides not matched to a gene: 14. The CDR3 is 19 amino acids. The CDR3 DNA follows: TGTGCCAGCAGCCACGCCCGGACCGGACAGGGGCGTGCTAACTATGGCTACACCTTC. As protein: CASSHARTGQGRANYGYTF.

The chain couples TRBV30 to TRBJ1-1; maybe TRBD1 (5 bases). V was shortened by 2 bases and J by 3 bases, with 10 bases between the two germline ends. The germline CDR1 and CDR2 sequences are GTSNPN and SVGIG (reference sequence). The CDR3 runs to 13 residues. CDR3: CAWSLTGDTEAFF. Here the CDR3 DNA reads TGTGCCTGGAGTCTTACAGGCGACACTGAAGCTTTCTTT. The full variable domain, completed using reference TRBV30 and TRBJ1-1, is SQTIHQWPATLVQPVGSPLSLECTVEGTSNPNLYWYRQAAGRGLQLLFYSVGIGQISSEVPQNLSASRPQDRQFILSSKKLLLSDSGFYLCAWSLTGDTEAFFGQGTRLTVV.

This chain connects TRBV7-2 to TRBJ1-1; D remains unclear. CDR1 and CDR2 from the germline V gene are SGHTA and FQGNSA. This CDR3 region has 12 residues. The V end lost 5 bases, the J end lost 10 bases, and 14 bases lay between the germline ends. DNA for the CDR3: TGTGCCAGCAGCACCAACAGCTATTCAGCTTTCTTT. The encoded protein is CASSTNSYSAFF.

The CDR3 loop is CASSLGGGRAFF. The CDR3 DNA follows: TGCGCCAGCAGCTTGGGTGGGGGCAGAGCTTTCTTT. This chain links TRBV5-1 with TRBJ1-1; TRBD1 is a possible D gene (6 bases). Trimming cost V 0 bases and J 10 bases, with 10 bases left between them. Looked up from germline, CDR1 is SGHRS and CDR2 is YFSETQ. This CDR3 contains 12 residues. Combining the CDR3 with reference TRBV5-1 and TRBJ1-1 gives the whole variable domain KAGVTQTPRYLIKTRGQQVTLSCSPISGHRSVSWYQQTPGQGLQFLFEYFSETQRNKGNFPGRFSGRQFSNSRSEMNVSTLELGDSALYLCASSLGGGRAFFGQGTRLTVV.

The genes are TRBV18 and TRBJ1-4; a possible D gene is TRBD1 (5 bases). Deletions cut 4 bases from V and 6 bases from J, with 15 bases between. CDR3 length: 15 amino acids. Germline V gene sequence: CDR1 KGHSH, CDR2 LQKENI. Here the CDR3 reads CASSRQRREDEKLFF. CDR3 DNA: TGTGCCAGCTCACGACAGCGGAGGGAAGATGAAAAACTGTTTTTT.

V and J are TRBV6-1 and TRBJ2-7; 16 nucleotides match TRBD2. Losses at the gene ends were 0 bases for V and 4 bases for J; bases not matched to a gene: 9. The CDR3 is made up of 19 amino acids. Germline CDR1 reads MNHNS; CDR2 reads SASEGT. The CDR3 protein is CASSEAAPGLAGGKYEQYF. CDR3 DNA sequence: TGTGCCAGCAGTGAAGCTGCTCCGGGACTAGCGGGGGGGAAGTACGAGCAGTACTTC.

The V and J genes are TRBV11-3 and TRBJ2-7; weak D call: TRBD1 (6 bases). Trimming took 2 bases from V and 3 from J, leaving 8 bases between them. The CDR3 has 13 residues. Germline CDR1 is SGHNT and CDR2 is YENEEA. Here the CDR3 DNA reads TGTGCCAGCAGCTTACAGGGGCGCTACGAGCAGTACTTC. Protein product: CASSLQGRYEQYF.

V gene TRBV5-1 combines with J gene TRBJ2-1, with 8 bases fitting TRBD1. With V trimmed by 2 bases and J by 8 bases, 9 bases remained unmatched. Per the germline V gene, CDR1 is SGHRS and CDR2 is YFSETQ. The CDR3 covers 15 residues. The CDR3 region is CASSFIRGPSDEQFF. CDR3 bases: TGCGCCAGCAGCTTCATCAGGGGGCCGTCAGATGAGCAGTTCTTC. Together with reference TRBV5-1 and TRBJ2-1, the CDR3 gives the full variable domain: KAGVTQTPRYLIKTRGQQVTLSCSPISGHRSVSWYQQTPGQGLQFLFEYFSETQRNKGNFPGRFSGRQFSNSRSEMNVSTLELGDSALYLCASSFIRGPSDEQFFGPGTRLTVL.